This T cell receptor (beta chain) stems from a study of cytomegalovirus exposure and HLA in healthy donors (dated by TCRdb to 2016 to 2017). Describing the broader study: An earlier analysis of some 620 of the donors reported 276 Gb of sequence data and 90 million to 120 million unique TCR beta sequences obtained from around 170 million T cells. Approximately 300 gigabases of sequencing data and approximately 85 million unique TCR sequences were included in an early release covering roughly 600 HLA-typed donors. Of the roughly 400 genotyped donors, roughly 85% fell in the genetic ancestry cluster associated with self-reported Caucasian donors. The study aimed to test whether cataloging public T cell receptors could reveal signatures of past pathogen exposure. The study profiled the T cell repertoires of hundreds of subjects by immunosequencing and related them to cytomegalovirus serostatus. A separate validation cohort of 100 to 150 different subjects was used in addition to the roughly 670-subject first cohort. High-throughput TCR immunosequencing, statistical association of individual TCRs with disease status, and machine learning were combined to predict cytomegalovirus infection status. A later analysis re-analyzed previously published TCR beta repertoires from about 730 donors and added high-resolution HLA genotyping to study TCR occurrence patterns. The later analysis used no new phenotypic data to find candidate immune exposures, relying instead on TCR beta sequences and their occurrence across donors. To decide whether each TCR beta V gene segment behaved as functional or pseudogenic, an earlier analysis of 587 of the donors relied on high-throughput TCR beta sequencing. Donor age, sex, ethnicity and CMV serostatus were compiled together with the repertoire data. A later genetic analysis used genome-wide SNP genotypes for about 60% of the 666 donors, treating that subset as a discovery cohort. All discovery cohort repertoires had been generated using a single sequencing platform. HLA typing included class I and class II loci at four-digit resolution. Typing coverage varied by locus: roughly 629-640 donors for A, B, C, DRB1 and DQB1; some 520 for DQA1; around 570 for DPA1; around 450 for DPB1. Roughly 5 DR-DQ haplotypes were handled as single units for association and clustering, since linkage in the cohort was strong. Among approximately 370 genotyped donors of the cohort, an average of roughly 230,000 unique TCR beta nucleotide sequences was sequenced per donor, of which about 18% were non-productive. What the authors observed across the whole study: In a later analysis, around 17,000 TCR beta sequences were associated with specific HLA alleles at a false discovery rate of 0.05. A later analysis found that most CMV-associated TCR beta chains appeared HLA-restricted, with HLA associations seemingly driven largely by CMV exposure. HLA typing was unavailable for some donors at each locus, so association tests used only the typed subset. The study gave a list of 150 to 200 TCR beta chains associated with cytomegalovirus. Some IMGT-functional V segments, including TRBV6-2 and TRBV6-3, could not be told apart with the 87-base-pair reads, so those segments were excluded. A cluster of highly shared sequence variants was judged likely to be a technical artifact of the sequencing pipeline. The classifier was reported to diagnose cytomegalovirus status with high specificity and sensitivity in both the original cohort and the validation cohort. A further reported finding was that TCR beta sequences accurately predicted the HLA-A and HLA-B alleles for most subjects in the first cohort. The cohort was sequenced for TCR beta chains only, and without alpha or paired-chain data the features that could be detected were limited. According to a later genetic analysis, donors in an Asian-associated ancestry cluster had fewer N-insertions in productive TCRs than the roughly 700-donor mean. A later genetic analysis associated a missense DCLRE1C variant with V-gene and J-gene trimming of TCR beta chains, and an independent cohort replicated the association. Correlated functional status among segregating V segments might reflect linkage disequilibrium, but an unknown experimental factor could not be ruled out. In an earlier analysis of around 500 of the donors, most TCR beta V segments appeared in productive rearrangements about 87% or about 30% of the time, broadly matching IMGT annotations. A later analysis reported that several top co-occurrence clusters appeared linked to parvovirus B19, influenza, CMV and Epstein-Barr virus. CMV serostatus was the only immune exposure information available for the cohort. Because counts were too low, about 15 rarely observed V segments, including chromosome 9 orphons, were left out of the earlier analysis of about 500 of the donors. Strong co-occurrence of HLA alleles, especially DR and DQ, made assigning TCR associations to individual alleles difficult. Across donors, most TCR sequences were observed very rarely, whereas some public TCRs were present in many individuals. The authors suggested that the approach could potentially be generalized to other disease states and immunological phenotypes. Compared with equally common non-associated chains, HLA-associated TCR beta chains in a later analysis were more clonally expanded and had lower generation probabilities. Roughly uniform sequencing depth across donors was assumed in presence/absence analyses, although this assumption may not hold. In vitro tests confirmed that three of the cytomegalovirus-associated TCR beta chains recognize cytomegalovirus antigens. According to a later analysis, TCR association rates differed among HLA loci, with DRB1 alleles showing the most associated TCRs and HLA-C alleles showing the fewest.

The cohort comprised 550 to 700 healthy bone marrow donors. All cohort members were sampled while nominally healthy, although unrecorded immune exposures were likely present. The donor tested CMV seronegative, placing the donor among the 300 to 450 seronegative members of the cohort. Every donor gave a peripheral blood sample, and the peripheral blood mononuclear cells from that sample were used for TCR beta sequencing. Genomic DNA was extracted from the blood cell samples with the Qiagen DNeasy Blood Extraction Kit. Concerning this clone itself: No cognate antigen has been identified for it. No much larger clonotype is one base removed from it; base qualities were not supplied.

Library generation was performed with the immunoSEQ multiplex PCR assay. For the multiplex PCR, a mixture combining 60 forward primers for TCR Vbeta segments and 13 reverse primers for TCR Jbeta segments was used. The CDR3 region of rearranged TCR beta genes was amplified from genomic DNA by a multiplex PCR assay. Amplified TCR beta libraries were sequenced as 87-base-pair reads on the Illumina HiSeq System. Processing in the source paper ran as follows. A later analysis tallied 75 million to 95 million unique TCR beta chains across the roughly 610 repertoires, and some 12 million of those chains were shared by two or more donors. Raw reads were error-corrected and collapsed into unique sequences with a nearest-neighbor algorithm that merged closely related sequences to remove PCR and sequencing errors. Alignment of CDR3 sequences to IMGT reference sequences was used to assign V, D and J gene segments. Each retained sequence needed at least a six-nucleotide match to both a V gene segment and a J gene segment. Rearrangements were called productive when the CDR3 lacked stop codons and stayed in frame with V and J; all others were non-productive. Following IMGT convention, CDR3 was defined as the stretch from the second conserved V-encoded cysteine up to the conserved J-encoded phenylalanine. The earlier analysis of some 600 of the donors excluded sequences that lacked an unambiguous match to a single V gene segment. An earlier analysis of 587 of the donors classified V segments as functional when productive rearrangements were above 56.7% and as segregating when the standard deviation between donors was above 5%. A statistical classification framework was developed to diagnose cytomegalovirus status using the catalog of TCR beta chain sequences. A later analysis assigned V and J genes by comparing TCR nucleotide sequences with IMGT/GENE-DB human TR gene sequences. The TCRdist pipeline was used in a later analysis to assign CDR3 sequences and most-parsimonious VDJ recombination scenarios. A later analysis defined each TCR beta chain by its CDR3 amino acid sequence plus V-gene family, and excluded reads lacking a unique V-gene family. As a way to deal with suspected cross-contamination and a sequencing artifact, a later analysis dropped nearly 600 nucleotide sequences that were highly shared and had low generation probability. A later analysis calculated a clonal expansion index for each public chain from normalized within-repertoire ranks of inferred template counts. Generation probabilities in a later analysis came from a VDJ recombination model fitted to out-of-frame rearrangements, and those results were checked against IGoR. Hypergeometric tests were used in a later analysis to score TCR-TCR, TCR-HLA and TCR-CMV co-occurrence, with a repertoire-size bias correction applied to the TCR pairs. A later analysis estimated false discovery rates by permuting HLA or CMV assignments 20 times. In a later analysis, co-occurring TCRs were grouped using DBSCAN, with TCRdist sequence similarity added in when clustering inside HLA-allele-positive subsets. For co-occurrence clustering, repertoires with fewer than 30,000 or more than 120,000 public chains were excluded, along with roughly five repertoires with anomalous nucleotide sharing. Here the immuneACCESS table is served through TCRdb, limited to in-frame sequences with V and J called. Missing clones are a known gap in these copies; in checked studies unresolved V genes cover under half, and the rest lacks a known reason. The V and J calls and the clone size are those of that table, but D and trimming were determined from the DNA. Here the sample has more than 150,000 clones; 76% occur a single time. In total, the top ten clones hold roughly 1.6% of the sample.

The CDR3 holds 13 amino acids from the cysteine to the phenylalanine. Left in the record is the CDR3 DNA by itself, 39 bases read in frame from the first base. The junction carries 6 bases between V and J, which are trimmed by 2 bases and 1 base respectively. CDR1 SGDLS and CDR2 YYNGEE are derived from the germline V gene. The source is a man younger than 30 in good health and CMV-seronegative. Input material: PBMCs. The chain employs TRBV9 and TRBJ1-2; no D gene call is confident. The sequence in DNA is TGTGCCAGCAGCGTGGCCCTTAACTATGGCTACACCTTC. This sequence encodes CASSVALNYGYTF.